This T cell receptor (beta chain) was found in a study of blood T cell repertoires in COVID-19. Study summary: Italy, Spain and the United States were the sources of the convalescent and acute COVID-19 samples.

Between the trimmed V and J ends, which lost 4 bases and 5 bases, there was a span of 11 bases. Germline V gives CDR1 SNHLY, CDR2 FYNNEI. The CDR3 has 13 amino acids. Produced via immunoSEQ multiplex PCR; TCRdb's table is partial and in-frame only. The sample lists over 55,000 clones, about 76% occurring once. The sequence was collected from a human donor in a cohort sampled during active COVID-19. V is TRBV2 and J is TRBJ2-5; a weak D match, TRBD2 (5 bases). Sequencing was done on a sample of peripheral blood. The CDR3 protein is CASSAGERETQYF. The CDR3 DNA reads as TGTGCCAGCAGTGCCGGGGAGCGGGAGACCCAGTACTTC. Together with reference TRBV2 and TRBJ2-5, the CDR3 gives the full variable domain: EPEVTQTPSHQVTQMGQEVILRCVPISNHLYFYWYRQILGQKVEFLVSFYNNEISEKSEIFDDQFSVERPDGSNFTLKIRSTKLEDSAMYFCASSAGERETQYFGPGTRLLVL.